This entry describes one T cell receptor (beta chain). Its antigen is currently unknown. The sample comes from a study of cytomegalovirus exposure and HLA in healthy donors. Study details: Later analysis reported that the approximately 120 validation repertoires shared the platform of the 500 to 750 first-cohort repertoires.

General observations from the study: Investigators reported over 150 TCR beta chains as tied to cytomegalovirus. Most TCR sequences were seen very rarely across donors, but some public TCRs occurred in many.

Here immunoSEQ multiplex PCR was the method, and the copy in TCRdb shows in-frame clones only, minus some. The profile shows around 160,000 clones, 75% to 95% of them singletons. The V gene's germline CDR1 is SNHLY and CDR2 FYNNEI. J was trimmed by 4 bases and V by 3 bases; bases with no gene match: 7. The CDR3 contains 15 residues. The donors were part of the validation cohort, which consisted of some 120 subjects and was separate from the first cohort of 666 subjects. The sequencing sample was made of PBMCs. J is TRBJ2-7 and V is TRBV2, with 9 bases lining up with TRBD2. This TCR derives from a woman in her late teens or twenties in good health and CMV-seropositive. CDR3 protein: CASSESAGGPYEQYF. The CDR3, as DNA: TGTGCCAGCAGTGAGTCGGCGGGAGGGCCTTACGAGCAGTACTTC.